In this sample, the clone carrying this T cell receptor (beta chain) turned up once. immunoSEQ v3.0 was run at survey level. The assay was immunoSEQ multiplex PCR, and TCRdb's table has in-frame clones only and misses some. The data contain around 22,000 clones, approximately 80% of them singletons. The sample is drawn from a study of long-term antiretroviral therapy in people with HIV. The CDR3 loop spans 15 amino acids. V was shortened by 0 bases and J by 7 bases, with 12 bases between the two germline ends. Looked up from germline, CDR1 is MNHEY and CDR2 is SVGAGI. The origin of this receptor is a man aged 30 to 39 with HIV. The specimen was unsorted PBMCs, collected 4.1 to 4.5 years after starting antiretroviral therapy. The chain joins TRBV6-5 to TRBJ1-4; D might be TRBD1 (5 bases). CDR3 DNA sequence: TGTGCCAGCAGTTACTCGACGGGACGGGGTGAAAAACTGTTTTTT. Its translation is CASSYSTGRGEKLFF.